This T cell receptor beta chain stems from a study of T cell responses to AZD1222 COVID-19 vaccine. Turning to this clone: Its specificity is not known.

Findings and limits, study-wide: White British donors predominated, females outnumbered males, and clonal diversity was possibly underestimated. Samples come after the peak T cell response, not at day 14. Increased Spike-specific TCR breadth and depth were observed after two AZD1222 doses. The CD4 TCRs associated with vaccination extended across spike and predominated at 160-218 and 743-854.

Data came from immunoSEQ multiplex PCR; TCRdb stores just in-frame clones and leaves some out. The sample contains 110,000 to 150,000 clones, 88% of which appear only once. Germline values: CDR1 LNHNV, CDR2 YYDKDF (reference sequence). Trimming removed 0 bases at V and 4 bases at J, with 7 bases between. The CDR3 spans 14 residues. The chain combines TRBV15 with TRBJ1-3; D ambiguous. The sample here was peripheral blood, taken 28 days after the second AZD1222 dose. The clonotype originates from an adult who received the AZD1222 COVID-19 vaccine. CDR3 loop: CATSRDYSGNTIYF. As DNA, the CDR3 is TGTGCCACCAGCAGAGATTACAGCGGAAACACCATATATTTT. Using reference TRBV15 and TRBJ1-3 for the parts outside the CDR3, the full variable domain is DAMVIQNPRYQVTQFGKPVTLSCSQTLNHNVMYWYQQKSSQAPKLLFHYYDKDFNNEADTPDNFQSRRPNTSFCFLDIRSPGLGDTAMYLCATSRDYSGNTIYFGEGSWLTVV.